Presented here are 26 T cell receptor beta chains from one specimen sequenced in a study of cytomegalovirus exposure and HLA in healthy donors. The PCR contained 60 Vbeta and 13 Jbeta primers. Only in-frame clones appear in the TCRdb table, and some are missing; sequencing was by immunoSEQ multiplex PCR. The sample yields 200,000 to 250,000 clones, of which the top ten take up 1.1%. Sample: PBMCs. These TCRs come from a girl between 2 and 10 years old in good health and CMV-seropositive.

This chain links TRBV4-2 with TRBJ1-2, with D perhaps matching TRBD1 (5 bases). Trimming stripped 3 bases from V and 3 bases from J, with 11 bases between. Germline CDR1 and CDR2: LGHNA and YNFKEQ. There are 14 residues in the CDR3. CDR3 sequence reads: CASSQPREDYGYTF. The CDR3 DNA is TGTGCCAGCAGCCAGCCCAGGGAGGACTATGGCTACACCTTC.

This chain links TRBV30 with TRBJ2-7; 14 bases are a match to TRBD2. There are 15 residues in the CDR3. Germline V lookup: CDR1 GTSNPN, CDR2 SVGIG (reference sequence). The V segment lost 2 bases and the J segment 6 bases; nucleotides outside the gene matches: 6. CDR3 amino acids: CAWSPRLAGGSEQYF. CDR3 DNA: TGTGCCTGGAGTCCTCGACTAGCGGGAGGGTCCGAGCAGTACTTC.

V usage is TRBV6-1 and J usage is TRBJ2-1; 8 bases agree with TRBD2. Per germline, CDR1 MNHNS and CDR2 SASEGT. This CDR3 is built from 14 residues. V was clipped by 5 bases and J by 4 bases; unmatched bases: 4. The CDR3 DNA is TGTGCCAGCAGTTCCCGACTAGCGTACAATGAGCAGTTCTTC. It yields the protein CASSSRLAYNEQFF.

The chain uses TRBV4-1 and TRBJ2-4, with 8 bases that match TRBD1. The length of the CDR3 is 16 residues. V gave up 0 bases and J gave up 6 bases; unmatched junction bases: 7. CDR1 is MGHRA and CDR2 is YSYEKL in the germline V gene. The CDR3 nucleotides are TGCGCCAGCAGCCAAGACCCACAGGGGGGCCCAAACATTCAGTACTTC. It specifies CASSQDPQGGPNIQYF.

The chain recombines TRBV5-1 with TRBJ1-6; 9 nucleotides line up with TRBD1. The V gene's germline CDR1 is SGHRS and CDR2 YFSETQ. The CDR3 length is 14 residues. V shed 4 bases, J shed 9 bases, and the junction held 5 bases outside the gene matches. The CDR3, as DNA: TGCGCCAGCAGCGACCGACAGGGGGTTTCACCCCTCCACTTT. Amino acids: CASSDRQGVSPLHF.

The CDR3 loop reads CASSRAGTGTYEQYF. For the CDR3, the DNA is TGTGCCAGCAGCCGCGCCGGGACAGGGACCTACGAGCAGTACTTC. V usage is TRBV6-5 and J usage is TRBJ2-7; 9 nucleotides line up with TRBD1. CDR1 and CDR2 from the germline V gene are MNHEY and SVGAGI. The V and J ends lost 6 bases and 2 bases, in that order; junction bases with no gene match: 8. The CDR3 sequence is 15 residues long.

V gene TRBV6-1 combines with J gene TRBJ2-7; 7 nucleotides match TRBD1. V dropped 1 base and J dropped 4; count of bases not matched to a gene: 7. CDR1 is MNHNS and CDR2 is SASEGT in the germline V gene. The CDR3 runs 15 residues. CDR3 nucleotides: TGTGCCAGCAGTGAAGAATGGGACAGACCGTACGAGCAGTACTTC. It encodes CASSEEWDRPYEQYF.

The genes are TRBV5-1 and TRBJ2-1; 11 nucleotides align to TRBD2. V lost 1 base, J lost 6 bases, and 3 bases stayed unmatched. From germline, CDR1 is SGHRS and CDR2 YFSETQ. The CDR3 has 15 amino acids. CDR3 in DNA: TGCGCCAGCAGCTTGTTAGCGGGAGGGCCCAATGAGCAGTTCTTC. Protein product: CASSLLAGGPNEQFF. The variable domain in full, with the rest retrieved from reference TRBV5-1 and TRBJ2-1, is KAGVTQTPRYLIKTRGQQVTLSCSPISGHRSVSWYQQTPGQGLQFLFEYFSETQRNKGNFPGRFSGRQFSNSRSEMNVSTLELGDSALYLCASSLLAGGPNEQFFGPGTRLTVL.

The chain combines TRBV28 with TRBJ2-1; 13 bases are shared with TRBD2. Germline V CDR1 and CDR2: MDHEN, SYDVKM. The CDR3 totals 17 residues. Trimming took 6 bases from V and 5 from J; bases not matched to a gene: 10. Here the CDR3 reads CASSSTFGLAGDNEQFF. CDR3 nucleotide sequence: TGTGCCAGCAGCTCGACGTTTGGACTAGCGGGAGACAATGAGCAGTTCTTC.

The V gene is TRBV7-9, the J gene TRBJ1-2, with TRBD1 matching over 9 bases. V shed 0 bases, J shed 4 bases, and the junction held 3 bases outside the gene matches. The germline CDR1 and CDR2 sequences are SEHNR and FQNEAQ (reference sequence). The CDR3 is 15 amino acids. CDR3 sequence: CASSLATGGGYGYTF. The CDR3, as DNA: TGTGCCAGCAGCTTAGCGACAGGGGGAGGCTATGGCTACACCTTC.

In nucleotides, the CDR3 is TGTGCCACCGGCCTAGGGGCTAGCGGATACTACGAGCAGTACTTC. The encoded protein is CATGLGASGYYEQYF. V usage is TRBV15 and J usage is TRBJ2-7; 7 bases map to TRBD2. CDR3 length equals 15 residues. The V and J ends lost 8 bases and 3 bases, in that order; junction bases with no gene match: 13. Germline lookup yields CDR1 LNHNV and CDR2 YYDKDF (reference sequence).

This chain joins TRBV29-1 and TRBJ2-1, with a weak D call TRBD2 (5 bases). The germline V gene encodes CDR1 SQVTM and CDR2 ANQGSEA. Deletions cut 0 bases from V and 9 bases from J, with 9 bases between. CDR3 length: 12 amino acids. CDR3: CSVEDLGSEQFF. The DNA for the CDR3 is TGCAGCGTTGAAGATTTGGGGAGTGAGCAGTTCTTC.

The V and J genes are TRBV6-1 and TRBJ2-3, with TRBD2 matching 7 bases. CDR3 length: 13 residues. The trim removed 8 bases at V and 4 bases at J, leaving 6 bases unmatched. Germline V gene lookup returns CDR1 MNHNS and CDR2 SASEGT. CDR3 loop: CASGREVADTQYF. In nucleotides, the CDR3 is TGTGCCAGCGGGAGGGAGGTGGCAGATACGCAGTATTTT.

This chain connects TRBV30 to TRBJ1-6; tentative D call: TRBD1 (6 bases). Per germline, CDR1 GTSNPN and CDR2 SVGIG (reference sequence). V was shortened by 0 bases and J by 7 bases, with 10 bases between the two germline ends. The CDR3 spans 14 residues. The CDR3 DNA reads TGTGCCTGGAGTGTGGAACAGGGAAATTCACCCCTCCACTTT. It is translated as CAWSVEQGNSPLHF.

J is TRBJ1-2 and V is TRBV2; 8 bases align to TRBD1. The V gene's germline CDR1 is SNHLY and CDR2 FYNNEI. This CDR3 has 18 amino acids. V gave up 0 bases and J gave up 8 bases; unmatched junction bases: 17. CDR3 region: CASSEAYGTGFRKQGYTF. The DNA of the CDR3 is TGTGCCAGCAGTGAAGCGTACGGGACAGGATTCCGTAAGCAAGGCTACACCTTC.

The chain links TRBV27 to TRBJ2-2; TRBD1 matches 8 bases. V lost 6 bases to trimming and J lost 3 bases; unmatched junction nucleotides: 9. Germline V gene data show CDR1 as MNHEY and CDR2 as SMNVEV (reference sequence). The length of the CDR3 is 16 residues. CDR3 bases: TGTGCCAGCAGGAGGGGAGAGACAGGGGACACCGGGGAGCTGTTTTTT. Protein product: CASRRGETGDTGELFF.

The chain employs TRBV20-1 and TRBJ2-1, with 10 bases lining up with TRBD1. Germline CDR1 DFQATT, CDR2 SNEGSKA (reference sequence). This CDR3 is 11 amino acids long. Losses at the gene ends were 7 bases for V and 7 bases for J; bases not matched to a gene: 1. Here the CDR3 reads CSVDRGNEQFF. CDR3 nucleotides: TGCAGTGTGGACAGGGGGAATGAGCAGTTCTTC.

The chain links TRBV19 to TRBJ2-2, with D possibly matching TRBD1 (6 bases). Germline CDR1 and CDR2: LNHDA and SQIVND (reference sequence). Trimming removed 7 bases from V and 7 bases from J, with 19 bases in between. The CDR3 covers 15 residues. CDR3 protein: CASKGAGEYVGELFF. Written as DNA, the CDR3 is TGTGCCAGTAAAGGGGCAGGGGAATATGTCGGGGAGCTGTTTTTT.

The chain joins TRBV28 to TRBJ2-3; 10 bases are shared with TRBD2. V was clipped by 2 bases and J by 1 base; unmatched bases: 6. This CDR3 is 17 amino acids long. Germline CDR1 and CDR2: MDHEN and SYDVKM. This CDR3 reads CASSLEGTSVRTDTQYF. CDR3 sequence (DNA): TGTGCCAGCAGTTTAGAGGGGACTAGCGTACGCACAGATACGCAGTATTTT.

The chain couples TRBV28 to TRBJ1-5; unclear D gene. Germline V CDR1 and CDR2: MDHEN, SYDVKM. The V gene lost 6 bases and the J gene lost 1 base, with 4 bases spanning the gap. CDR3 length: 12 residues. CDR3 DNA sequence: TGTGCCAGCAGCCCGAGCAATCAGCCCCAGCATTTT. Amino acids: CASSPSNQPQHF.

The chain has TRBV18 and TRBJ2-7; TRBD2 might be the D (5 bases). This CDR3 is 13 amino acids long. The V end lost 3 bases, the J end lost 2 bases, and 8 bases lay between the germline ends. The germline V gene encodes CDR1 KGHSH and CDR2 LQKENI. CDR3 nucleotides: TGTGCCAGCTCACCGGACTCAGCCTACGAGCAGTACTTC. The encoded protein is CASSPDSAYEQYF.

The chain has TRBV4-2 and TRBJ2-3; D perhaps matches TRBD1 (6 bases). V was shortened by 0 bases and J by 2 bases, with 12 bases between the two germline ends. Germline CDR1 and CDR2: LGHNA and YNFKEQ. This CDR3 has 16 amino acids. The CDR3 DNA is TGTGCCAGCAGCCAAGATAAGGGACAAATCACAGATACGCAGTATTTT. Protein: CASSQDKGQITDTQYF.

This chain joins TRBV19 and TRBJ1-2; no firm D call. Germline V CDR1 and CDR2: LNHDA, SQIVND (reference sequence). Trimming removed 5 bases from V and 8 bases from J, with 24 bases in between. The CDR3 contains 16 residues. The CDR3 nucleotides are TGTGCCAGTAGTTTCCCCAGGAACCTACACCCGACGGGCTACACCTTC. It encodes CASSFPRNLHPTGYTF.

This chain links TRBV28 with TRBJ2-4, with TRBD1 matching over 10 bases. J was trimmed by 2 bases and V by 5 bases; bases with no gene match: 3. Germline loops: CDR1 MDHEN, CDR2 SYDVKM. CDR3 length equals 15 residues. As DNA, the CDR3 is TGTGCCAGCAGTCGGGACAGGGGCCCCAAAAACATTCAGTACTTC. This encodes CASSRDRGPKNIQYF. Full variable domain (missing parts from reference TRBV28 and TRBJ2-4): DVKVTQSSRYLVKRTGEKVFLECVQDMDHENMFWYRQDPGLGLRLIYFSYDVKMKEKGDIPEGYSVSREKKERFSLILESASTNQTSMYLCASSRDRGPKNIQYFGAGTRLSVL.

The chain links TRBV11-2 to TRBJ2-6; 8 bases match TRBD1. CDR1 SGHAT and CDR2 FQNNGV come from the germline V gene. The J segment lost 4 bases and the V segment lost 5 bases, leaving 10 bases of the junction unmatched. The CDR3 spans 17 residues. CDR3 amino acids: CASSLGQGRAGANVLTF. CDR3 sequence (DNA): TGTGCCAGCAGCCTAGGACAGGGAAGGGCCGGGGCCAACGTCCTGACTTTC.

CDR3 sequence reads: CAITDIESSYNEQFF. As DNA, the CDR3 is TGTGCCATCACCGACATAGAGAGCTCCTACAATGAGCAGTTCTTC. The chain has TRBV10-3 and TRBJ2-1; D remains ambiguous. The length of the CDR3 is 15 residues. Germline V gene data show CDR1 as ENHRY and CDR2 as SYGVKD. Trimming took 7 bases from V and 0 from J, leaving 13 bases between them.